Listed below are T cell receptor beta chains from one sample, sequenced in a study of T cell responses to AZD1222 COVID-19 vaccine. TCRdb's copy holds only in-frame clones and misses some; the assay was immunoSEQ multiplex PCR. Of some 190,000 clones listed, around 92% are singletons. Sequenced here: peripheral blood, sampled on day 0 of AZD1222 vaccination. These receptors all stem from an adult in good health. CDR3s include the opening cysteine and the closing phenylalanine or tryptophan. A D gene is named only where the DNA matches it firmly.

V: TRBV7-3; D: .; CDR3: CASSPTRRNQPQHF
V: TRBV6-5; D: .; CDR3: CASTSPNYGYTF
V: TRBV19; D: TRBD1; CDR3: CASSPGQGTGANVLTF
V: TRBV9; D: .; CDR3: CASSVGTVYQETQYF
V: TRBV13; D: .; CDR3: CASSRTVRADTQYF
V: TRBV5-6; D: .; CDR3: CASSLLTGTDTQYF
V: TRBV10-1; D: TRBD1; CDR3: CASSTGAEETQYF
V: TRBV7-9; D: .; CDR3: CASSPGWFTEAFF
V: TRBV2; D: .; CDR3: CASSSTGSQRPQHF
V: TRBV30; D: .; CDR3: CAWSVGTANSPLHF
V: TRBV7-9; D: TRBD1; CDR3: CASSDRDVYYEQYF
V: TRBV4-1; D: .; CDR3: CASSQEGRPGYSYEQYF
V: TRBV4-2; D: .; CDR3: CASSQESQGPNEQFF
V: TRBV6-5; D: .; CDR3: CASGQGRAATTF
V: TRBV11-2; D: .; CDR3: CASSHRPFEWDEQFF
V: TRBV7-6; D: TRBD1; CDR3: CASSRRQGAAGANVLTF
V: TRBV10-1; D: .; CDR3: CASRVGVNTEAFF
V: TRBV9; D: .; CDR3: CASSVVLRDEQFF
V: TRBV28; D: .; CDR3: CASSLARVLFF
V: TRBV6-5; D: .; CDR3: CASSRAVMNTEAFF
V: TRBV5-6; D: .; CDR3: CASSLYQHTEAFF
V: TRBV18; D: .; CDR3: CASSPRGGGGNQPQHF
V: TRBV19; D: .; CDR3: CASMVNTEAFF
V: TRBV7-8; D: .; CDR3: CASSSPLREAFF
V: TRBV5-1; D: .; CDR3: CASRGPVSTEAFF
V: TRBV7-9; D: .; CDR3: CASSQQDNEQFF
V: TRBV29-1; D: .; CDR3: CSASGGQLGELFF
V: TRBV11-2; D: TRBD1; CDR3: CASSPWTGDSPLHF
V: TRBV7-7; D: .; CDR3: CASSSPSQETQYF
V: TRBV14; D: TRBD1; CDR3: CASSQDKGAANQPQHF
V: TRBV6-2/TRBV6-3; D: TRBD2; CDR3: CASSNPGGLPRLEQFF
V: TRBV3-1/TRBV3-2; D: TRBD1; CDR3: CASSLQGAREAFF
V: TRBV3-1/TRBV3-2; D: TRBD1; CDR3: CATGVGGPTGNTIYF
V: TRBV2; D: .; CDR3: CASRGEYTDTQYF
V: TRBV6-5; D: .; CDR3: CASSYRNSITEAFF
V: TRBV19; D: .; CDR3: CASSKLYSGGNNQPQHF
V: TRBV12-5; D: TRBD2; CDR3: CASGPSPTSGVTDTQYF